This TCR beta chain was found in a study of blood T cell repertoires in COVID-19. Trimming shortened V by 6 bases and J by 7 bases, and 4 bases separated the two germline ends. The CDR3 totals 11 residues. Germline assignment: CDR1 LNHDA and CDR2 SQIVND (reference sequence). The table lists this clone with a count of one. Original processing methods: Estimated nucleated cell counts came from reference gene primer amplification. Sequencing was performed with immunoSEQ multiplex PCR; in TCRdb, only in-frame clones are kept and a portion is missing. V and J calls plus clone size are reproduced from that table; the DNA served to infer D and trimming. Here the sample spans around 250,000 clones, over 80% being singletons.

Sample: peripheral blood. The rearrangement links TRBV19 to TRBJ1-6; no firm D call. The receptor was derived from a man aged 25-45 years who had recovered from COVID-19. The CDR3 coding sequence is TGTGCCAGTAGCTCGAATTCACCCCTCCACTTT. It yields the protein CASSSNSPLHF.